This TCR beta chain was sequenced during a study of T cells after posttransplantation cyclophosphamide. Study findings and constraints: Tissue-infiltrating T cells from skin or gut overlapped little with blood T cells. Recipient CMV seropositivity and CMV reactivation strongly tracked TRB clonality.

Data came from immunoSEQ multiplex PCR; TCRdb stores just in-frame clones and leaves some out. Among 25,000 to 40,000 clones, about 91% were seen once, and the ten largest hold around 0.1%. Cells defined as naive were viable CD3+CD4+ or CD3+CD8+ and CCR7+CD45RA+CD45RO-CD95-CD27+CD28+. In regard to this clone: Antigen: not known.

This CDR3 comprises 16 residues. Trimming removed 4 bases from V and 3 bases from J; junction bases left unmatched: 6. Germline V gene sequence: CDR1 SGDLS, CDR2 YYNGEE. The source material was naive CD4+ T cells sorted from blood. This sequence originates from a man aged 30 to 45 in good health and a related stem cell transplant donor. The chain uses TRBV9 and TRBJ1-4; 10 nucleotides match TRBD1. CDR3 sequence (DNA): TGTGCCAGCAGCTCCGGGACAGGGGTCGCTAATGAAAAACTGTTTTTT. It is translated as CASSSGTGVANEKLFF.